This entry lists 21 T cell receptor beta chains sequenced from one sample in a study of CD8 T cells in Susac syndrome. An amount of RNA that ranged from 0.5 to 1 ug was reverse transcribed with random hexamers. A single record per CDR3 protein comes from TCRdb applying MiXCR to the immunoSEQ multiplex PCR reads. The table includes more than 85,000 distinct CDR3 sequences, about 96% detected once. The sequenced material came from CD4+ T cells from PBMCs. The receptors stem from a human donor in good health.

The chain uses TRBV6-5 and TRBJ2-4; D might be TRBD1 or TRBD2, each matching 5 bases. CDR1 MNHEY and CDR2 SVGAGI come from the germline V gene. This CDR3 is 13 amino acids long. Deletions cut 10 bases from V and 6 bases from J, with 16 bases between. The CDR3 region is CATTLPGANIQYF. The CDR3 bases are TGTGCCACTACCCTTCCCGGGGCAAACATTCAGTACTTC.

The rearrangement joins TRBV30 to TRBJ2-5; D is uncertain. The V gene's germline CDR1 is GTSNPN and CDR2 SVGIG (reference sequence). Trimming took off 2 bases at V and 4 bases at J, with 11 bases between the two ends. This CDR3 is 13 amino acids long. This chain's CDR3 is CAWSLSAGETQYF. The CDR3 DNA reads TGTGCCTGGAGTCTATCGGCTGGAGAGACCCAGTACTTC.

This clonotype was recorded once. The J gene is TRBJ2-3, the V gene TRBV27; D may correspond to TRBD1 or TRBD2 (6 bases each). CDR3 length equals 15 residues. V lost 5 bases and J 2 bases, leaving 14 bases between the germline ends. Germline loops: CDR1 MNHEY, CDR2 SMNVEV (reference sequence). CDR3 sequence: CASSNRDFDTDTQYF. The CDR3 DNA follows: TGTGCCAGCAGTAACAGGGACTTCGACACAGATACGCAGTATTTT.

The chain carries TRBV20-1 and TRBJ1-1; weak D call: TRBD1 (5 bases). CDR3 length: 14 residues. CDR1 DFQATT and CDR2 SNEGSKA come from the germline V gene (reference sequence). Trimming shortened V by 6 bases and J by 3 bases, and 17 bases separated the two germline ends. The DNA for the CDR3 is TGCAGTGCCCCTATGGGGGGGGTGGACACTGAAGCTTTCTTT. Translating gives CSAPMGGVDTEAFF.

The genes are TRBV18 and TRBJ2-4; unclear D gene. CDR1 is KGHSH and CDR2 is LQKENI in the germline V gene. The CDR3 has 13 amino acids. V was clipped by 5 bases and J by 4 bases, with 9 bases between them. In DNA, the CDR3 is TGTGCCAGCTCAACGGAAGATAAAAACATTCAGTACTTC. Amino acid sequence: CASSTEDKNIQYF.

The chain combines TRBV25-1 with TRBJ2-5; the D is unclear. The CDR3 is 13 residues long. Trimming removed 4 bases at V and 5 bases at J, with 11 bases between. The germline V gene has CDR1 MGHDK and CDR2 SYGVNS. CDR3 bases: TGTGCCAGCAGTGGGGCCCGGTGGGAGACCCAGTACTTC. Translation: CASSGARWETQYF.

The chain has TRBV5-1 and TRBJ2-7, with no clear D. Looked up from germline, CDR1 is SGHRS and CDR2 is YFSETQ. The CDR3 has 14 amino acids. Trimming removed 0 bases at V and 5 bases at J, with 12 bases between. CDR3 sequence reads: CASSLALRVNEQYF. CDR3 in DNA: TGCGCCAGCAGCTTGGCACTACGAGTCAACGAGCAGTACTTC.

The J gene is TRBJ2-2, the V gene TRBV3-1; 8 nucleotides align to TRBD2. V shed 0 bases and J 3 bases; nucleotides not matched to a gene: 6. CDR1 is LGHDT and CDR2 is YNNKEL in the germline V gene (reference sequence). CDR3 length: 17 amino acids. This CDR3 is CASSQEVLAGYTGELFF. CDR3 DNA sequence: TGTGCCAGCAGCCAAGAGGTGTTAGCGGGGTACACCGGGGAGCTGTTTTTT. Combining the CDR3 with reference TRBV3-1 and TRBJ2-2 gives the whole variable domain DTAVSQTPKYLVTQMGNDKSIKCEQNLGHDTMYWYKQDSKKFLKIMFSYNNKELIINETVPNRFSPKSPDKAHLNLHINSLELGDSAVYFCASSQEVLAGYTGELFFGEGSRLTVL.

The V and J genes are TRBV7-9 and TRBJ2-7; no firm D call. This CDR3 comprises 12 residues. The V end lost 4 bases, the J end lost 2 bases, and 6 bases lay between the germline ends. Germline V gene data show CDR1 as SEHNR and CDR2 as FQNEAQ (reference sequence). The DNA for the CDR3 is TGTGCCAGCAGCTATTCCGCCTACGAGCAGTACTTC. It specifies CASSYSAYEQYF.

The chain uses TRBV18 and TRBJ2-6; D tentatively reads TRBD1 or TRBD2 (5 bases each). This CDR3 spans 15 amino acids. The germline CDR1 and CDR2 sequences are KGHSH and LQKENI. V lost 1 base to trimming and J lost 2 bases, with 6 bases between them. In DNA form, the CDR3 reads TGTGCCAGCTCACCACAGGGACCTGGGGCCAACGTCCTGACTTTC. This codes for CASSPQGPGANVLTF. The whole variable domain, remainder taken from reference TRBV18 and TRBJ2-6, is NAGVMQNPRHLVRRRGQEARLRCSPMKGHSHVYWYRQLPEEGLKFMVYLQKENIIDESGMPKERFSAEFPKEGPSILRIQQVVRGDSAAYFCASSPQGPGANVLTFGAGSRLTVL.

This rearrangement joins TRBV28 to TRBJ2-5; 7 nucleotides agree with TRBD2. CDR1 is MDHEN and CDR2 is SYDVKM in the germline V gene. This CDR3 is built from 17 residues. Unmatched junction bases numbered 18, after V lost 6 bases and J lost 5 bases. CDR3 bases: TGTGCCAGCAGCCCTCGTAGCTGGGGGGGGGTCCAGGAGACCCAGTACTTC. It encodes CASSPRSWGGVQETQYF.

The V gene is TRBV7-9, the J gene TRBJ1-2; 9 bases align to TRBD1. The CDR3 runs 16 residues. V shed 1 base, J shed 2 bases, and the junction held 5 bases outside the gene matches. The germline CDR1 and CDR2 sequences are SEHNR and FQNEAQ (reference sequence). As DNA, the CDR3 is TGTGCCAGCAGCTTAGGGGGACAGGGCAAGAACTATGGCTACACCTTC. This translates into CASSLGGQGKNYGYTF.

V and J are TRBV4-2 and TRBJ2-5; the D gene is possibly TRBD2 (5 bases). The CDR3 is 15 residues long. Germline V gene sequence: CDR1 LGHNA, CDR2 YNFKEQ. V was pared by 0 bases and J by 4 bases, with 12 bases between. The CDR3 coding sequence is TGTGCCAGCAGCCAAGATCTTGGGAGAGGAGAGACCCAGTACTTC. Translation: CASSQDLGRGETQYF.

The J gene is TRBJ1-4, the V gene TRBV3-1; D unclear. CDR3 size: 16 residues. Germline CDR1 and CDR2: LGHDT and YNNKEL (reference sequence). V was shortened by 4 bases and J by 0 bases, with 12 bases between the two germline ends. CDR3 bases: TGTGCCAGCAGCCGCCTCGGCGGTGCAACTAATGAAAAACTGTTTTTT. Amino acids: CASSRLGGATNEKLFF.

The chain employs TRBV6-2 or TRBV6-3 and TRBJ2-4, with TRBD1 identical over 8 bases. The V gene end was trimmed by 6 bases and the J gene end by 1 base; junction bases not matched to a gene: 14. There are 18 residues in the CDR3. The germline CDR1 and CDR2 sequences are MNHEY and SVGEGT. This CDR3 reads CASRPDRGWGLAKNIQYF. The CDR3 bases are TGTGCCAGCAGACCCGACAGGGGCTGGGGATTGGCCAAAAACATTCAGTACTTC.

This sequence joins TRBV27 and TRBJ1-6; 7 positions match TRBD1. Germline V gene data show CDR1 as MNHEY and CDR2 as SMNVEV (reference sequence). The CDR3 extends over 15 amino acids. V trimming: 8 bases; J trimming: 4 bases; junction bases outside the gene matches: 8. This CDR3 is CASGWGTAYNSPLHF. CDR3 bases: TGTGCCAGCGGGTGGGGGACAGCATATAATTCACCCCTCCACTTT.

The chain recombines TRBV4-1 with TRBJ2-5, with D maybe TRBD1 (6 bases). Germline V gives CDR1 MGHRA, CDR2 YSYEKL. The CDR3 covers 16 residues. With 1 base removed from V and 2 bases from J, the gap between germline ends came to 14 bases. CDR3 sequence reads: CASSQGQTGLQETQYF. The CDR3 nucleotides read TGCGCCAGCAGCCAAGGCCAGACAGGACTTCAAGAGACCCAGTACTTC.

Here the CDR3 DNA reads TGTGCCAGCACTGACCGGGAGGTAGGAGATACGCAGTATTTT. Protein sequence: CASTDREVGDTQYF. The rearrangement joins TRBV3-1 to TRBJ2-3; 7 bases are a match to TRBD2. Germline lookup yields CDR1 LGHDT and CDR2 YNNKEL (reference sequence). The junction had 9 bases not matched to a gene; V was cut back by 7 bases and J by 5 bases. This CDR3 spans 14 amino acids.

The CDR3 here is CATSTLAGGFRDTQYF. DNA for the CDR3: TGTGCCACCAGCACCCTAGCGGGAGGGTTCAGAGATACGCAGTATTTT. The rearrangement uses TRBV15 and TRBJ2-3; 12 nucleotides match TRBD2. This CDR3 region has 16 residues. The germline gives CDR1 LNHNV, CDR2 YYDKDF (reference sequence). V shed 4 bases, J shed 5 bases, and the junction held 7 bases outside the gene matches.

V and J are TRBV20-1 and TRBJ2-7; TRBD1 matches 7 bases. J was trimmed by 0 bases and V by 0 bases; bases with no gene match: 11. The CDR3 runs to 17 residues. Per the germline V gene, CDR1 is DFQATT and CDR2 is SNEGSKA (reference sequence). The CDR3 region has the DNA TGCAGTGCTAGAGATCGTCCTGACAGGGCCCCCTCCTACGAGCAGTACTTC. This gives the protein CSARDRPDRAPSYEQYF.

The chain uses TRBV12-3 or TRBV12-4 and TRBJ2-6; D gene ambiguous. The CDR3 consists of 13 residues. V was cut by 6 bases and J by 4 bases, with 7 bases left in between. CDR3 nucleotide sequence: TGTGCCAGCAGGTTTGTCGGGGCCAACGTCCTGACTTTC. This gives the protein CASRFVGANVLTF.